This TCR beta chain is from a study of shared clonotypes between healthy human individuals. Points from the study as a whole: Naive subsets generally had larger estimated richness than memory subsets.

Note on this clone: Its matching antigen is unknown.

Trimming took 4 bases from V and 1 from J, leaving 11 bases between them. The V gene's germline CDR1 is SQVTM and CDR2 ANQGSEA. The length of the CDR3 is 14 residues. Method: immunoSEQ multiplex PCR; TCRdb's copy keeps in-frame clones and lacks some. The sample carries about 2.3 million clones, around 93% recorded once. V usage is TRBV29-1 and J usage is TRBJ1-3; D not certain. The receptor was isolated from a man aged 18 to 30 in good health. Some clones in this sample may be carry-over from other donors' samples. The sequencing sample was made of naive CD4+ T cells from PBMCs. Subset indicated: CD45RA+ positively selected. Here the CDR3 reads CSVAPEPSGNTIYF. CDR3 in DNA: TGCAGCGTTGCCCCCGAGCCATCTGGAAACACCATATATTTT.